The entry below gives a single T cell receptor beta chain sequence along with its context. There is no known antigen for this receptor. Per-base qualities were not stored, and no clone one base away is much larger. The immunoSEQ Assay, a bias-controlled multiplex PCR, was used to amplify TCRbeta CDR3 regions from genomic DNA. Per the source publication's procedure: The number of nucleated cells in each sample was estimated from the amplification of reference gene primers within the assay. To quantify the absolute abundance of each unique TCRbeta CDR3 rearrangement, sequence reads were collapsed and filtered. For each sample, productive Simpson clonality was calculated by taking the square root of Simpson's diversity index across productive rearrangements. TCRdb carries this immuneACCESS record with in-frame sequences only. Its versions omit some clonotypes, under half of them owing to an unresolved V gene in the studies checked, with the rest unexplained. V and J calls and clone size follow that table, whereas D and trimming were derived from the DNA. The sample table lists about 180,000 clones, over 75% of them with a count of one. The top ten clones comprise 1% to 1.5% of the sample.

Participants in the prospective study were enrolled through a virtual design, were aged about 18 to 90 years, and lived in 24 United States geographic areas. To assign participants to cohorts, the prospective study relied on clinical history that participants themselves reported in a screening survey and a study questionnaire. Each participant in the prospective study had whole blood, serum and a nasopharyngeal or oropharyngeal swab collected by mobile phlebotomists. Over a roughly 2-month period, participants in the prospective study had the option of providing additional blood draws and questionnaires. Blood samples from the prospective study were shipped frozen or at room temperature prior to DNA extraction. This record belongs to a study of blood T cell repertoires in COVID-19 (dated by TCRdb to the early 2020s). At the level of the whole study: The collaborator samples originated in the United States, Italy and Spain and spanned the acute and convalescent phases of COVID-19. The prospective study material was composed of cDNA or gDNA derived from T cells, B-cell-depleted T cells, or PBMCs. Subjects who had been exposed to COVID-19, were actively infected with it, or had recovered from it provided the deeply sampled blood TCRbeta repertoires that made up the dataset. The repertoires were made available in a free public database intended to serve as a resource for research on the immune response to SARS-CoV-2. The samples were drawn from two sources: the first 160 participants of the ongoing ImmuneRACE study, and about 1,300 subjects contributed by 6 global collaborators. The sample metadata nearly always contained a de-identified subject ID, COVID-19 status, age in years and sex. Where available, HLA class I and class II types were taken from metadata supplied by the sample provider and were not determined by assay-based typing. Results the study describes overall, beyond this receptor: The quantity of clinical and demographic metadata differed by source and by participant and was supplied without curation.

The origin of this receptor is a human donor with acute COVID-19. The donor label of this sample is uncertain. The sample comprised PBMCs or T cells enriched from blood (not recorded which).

The nucleotides are TGTGCCAGTAGTATAGCTACCACCGGGACAGCGAGGGAGACCCAGTACTTC. Its translation is CASSIATTGTARETQYF. The chain uses TRBV19 and TRBJ2-5, with 7 bases matching TRBD1. The germline V gene (reference sequence) provides CDR1 LNHDA and CDR2 SQIVND. V loses 1 base at its end and J loses 5 bases; junction bases beyond the gene matches: 13. Spanning cysteine to phenylalanine, the CDR3 consists of 17 amino acids. Kept here is only the CDR3 DNA, which spans 51 bases and is read in frame from base 1.